Sequencing of this T cell receptor beta chain was carried out in a study of CD8+CD57+ T cells in acquired aplastic anemia. Turning to the study itself: Sorted cells (CD4+ and CD8+) yielded DNA amounts that averaged about 2.9 ug. Read counts for CD4+ cells (from healthy donors) averaged about 10.8 million.

TCR beta VDJ combinations and CDR3 sequences were profiled from genomic DNA. TCRdb re-analysed the reads in MiXCR, keeping a single row per CDR3 protein. This sample has roughly 180,000 distinct CDR3 sequences, with 40% to 50% found just once. Overall study results and limits: With respect to CD8+ Simpson's diversity, patients and controls did not differ significantly. Patients had around 30 CD8+ CDR3 sequences in common with controls (the shared set).

CDR1 is MNHEY, CDR2 SVGEGT, per germline. This CDR3 has 16 residues. V shed 0 bases and J 0 bases; nucleotides not matched to a gene: 3. To note about this clonotype: Its antigen remains unidentified.

The TCR sequence derives from a human donor in good health. The source material was sorted CD4+, CD8+, or CD8+CD57+ T cells (not recorded which) from PBMCs. V is TRBV6-2 or TRBV6-3 and J is TRBJ2-7; 9 bases align to TRBD2. CDR3 in DNA: TGTGCCAGCAGTTACTCCTGGACTAGCGACTCCTACGAGCAGTACTTC. Encoded protein: CASSYSWTSDSYEQYF.